The present T cell receptor beta chain was sequenced within a study of CD8 T cells in Susac syndrome. Broader study findings: TCR sequencing and HLA analysis covered a relatively small number of individuals.

Peripheral blood CD8+ and CD4+ T cells were profiled by TCR beta sequencing. Treatment-naive patients with stable or active relapsing-remitting disease were the multiple sclerosis controls. Bulk CD8+ and CD4+ cells came from magnetic negative isolation; CD8+ TEMRA by FACS. Random-hexamer reverse transcription was applied to about 0.45 to 1 ug RNA. One entry per CDR3 protein results from TCRdb running MiXCR on the immunoSEQ multiplex PCR reads. The repertoire holds around 280,000 distinct CDR3 sequences, with roughly 94% as singletons. The ends lost 6 bases at V and 2 bases at J; junction bases unmatched: 7. Germline CDR1 and CDR2: WSHSY and SAAADI. This CDR3 region has 16 residues. On this clonotype: The antigen is not known.

The specimen sequenced was CD4+ T cells from PBMCs. The clonotype comes from a human donor with multiple sclerosis. The V call is TRBV10-2, the J call TRBJ2-2; 9 bases map to TRBD2. CDR3 nucleotide sequence: TGCGCCAGCAGCGAGCTAGCGGGGCTAAACACCGGGGAGCTGTTTTTT. It codes for CASSELAGLNTGELFF.